This T cell receptor beta chain was captured in a study of blood T cell repertoires in COVID-19. Background on the study: The analysed material was cDNA or gDNA that came from T cells, B-cell-depleted T cells, or PBMCs.

Participants were aged roughly 18 to 100 years from roughly 26 US areas. This CDR3 has 14 amino acids. Germline CDR1 reads SGHRS; CDR2 reads YFSETQ. V shed 5 bases and J shed 4 bases, with 13 bases lying between them. Sequenced by immunoSEQ multiplex PCR; TCRdb stores in-frame clones only, minus some. The sample includes around 160,000 clones, roughly 84% of them seen just once. The TCR was taken from a woman aged 45 to 65 who had been exposed to COVID-19. Source material: PBMCs or T cells enriched from blood (not recorded which). V and J are TRBV5-1 and TRBJ1-5; D remains unclear. CDR3 sequence (DNA): TGCGCCAGCAGTCAGGCGCCGGAAAATCAGCCCCAGCATTTT. It yields the protein CASSQAPENQPQHF.